This TCR beta chain originates from a study of PD-L1 blockade in urothelial cancer. Regarding time point: pretreatment peripheral blood. Profiled with immunoSEQ multiplex PCR; TCRdb holds only in-frame clones, not every one. The table shows under 80,000 clones, with roughly 76% occurring only once. The CDR3 sequence is 15 residues long. Losses at the gene ends were 3 bases for V and 6 bases for J; bases not matched to a gene: 7. Germline CDR1 SGHRS, CDR2 YFSETQ. This receptor was taken from a man between 65 and 85 years old with urothelial cancer. V gene TRBV5-1 combines with J gene TRBJ2-1, with 9 bases aligning to TRBD1. The sample here was PBMCs, taken around atezolizumab (anti-PD-L1) treatment. CDR3 in amino acids: CASSWVQGAINEQFF. The CDR3 nucleotides read TGCGCCAGCAGCTGGGTACAGGGGGCAATCAATGAGCAGTTCTTC.